The rows below give T cell receptor beta chains drawn from one sample of a study of T cell clonotyping in hematopoietic cell transplantation. The assay was immunoSEQ multiplex PCR, and TCRdb's table has in-frame clones only and misses some. Found here are about 3,100 clones, approximately 60% of them singletons; the top ten hold roughly 20%. The sample consisted of peripheral blood mononuclear cells, taken 30 days after allogeneic stem cell transplant. These receptors were taken from a female patient in her 30s who had an allogeneic stem cell transplant, so T cells may come from the graft donor. Some clones in this sample may be carry-over from other donors' samples. CDR3s include the opening cysteine and the closing phenylalanine or tryptophan. D genes are given only for firm matches. Clone size is stated in some rows and not others, as once, few, many or a class when expanded.

TRBV29-1	medium-sized	TRBJ1-1	NA	TGCAGCGTTGAAGGAGAGGGGACCAGGGGACCCACTGAAGCTTTCTTT	CSVEGEGTRGPTEAFF
TRBV19	NA	TRBJ1-2	NA	TGTGCCAGTACCCTAACTTGGGGGCCTGGCTATGGCTACACCTTC	CASTLTWGPGYGYTF
TRBV6-5	NA	TRBJ2-5	NA	TGTGCCAGCAGAGGACTGGGGGTTTGGCAAGAGACCCAGTACTTC	CASRGLGVWQETQYF
TRBV13	NA	TRBJ2-7	NA	TGTGCCAGCAGCTTCAGAGGAGGGGCCTCCTACGAGCAGTACTTC	CASSFRGGASYEQYF
TRBV7-9	few	TRBJ1-5	NA	TGTGCCAGCAGCTTAGGAAGTCAGCCCCAGCATTTT	CASSLGSQPQHF
TRBV7-8	NA	TRBJ1-2	NA	TGTGCCAGCAGCTTAGATTCGGGATCGGCCCTCTATGGCTACACCTTC	CASSLDSGSALYGYTF
TRBV4-1	NA	TRBJ2-7	TRBD2	TGCGCCAGCAGCCAAAGATGGGCTAGCGGGGGTGACGAGCAGTACTTC	CASSQRWASGGDEQYF
TRBV19	NA	TRBJ1-2	NA	TGTGCCAGTAGTATGACCAGGGACTATGGCTACACCTTC	CASSMTRDYGYTF
TRBV4-2	NA	TRBJ1-6	NA	TGTGCCAGCAGCCAAGAAGCCGGCTCCTATAATTCACCCCTCCACTTT	CASSQEAGSYNSPLHF
TRBV6-1	NA	TRBJ2-7	TRBD1	TGTGCCAGCAGTTCTCGACAGGGCTCCTTCTACGAGCAGTACTTC	CASSSRQGSFYEQYF
TRBV27	NA	TRBJ1-4	NA	TGTGCCAGCAGCTCCCGGCAGGGAGGGCGAACTAATGAAAAACTGTTTTTT	CASSSRQGGRTNEKLFF
TRBV20-1	NA	TRBJ1-3	NA	TGCAGTGCTAGAACCGGAAACACCATATATTTT	CSARTGNTIYF
TRBV27	NA	TRBJ1-5	TRBD1	TGTGCCAGCAGTTACCCCTCGGACAGGGGAAATCAGCCCCAGCATTTT	CASSYPSDRGNQPQHF
TRBV4-3	NA	TRBJ2-7	TRBD1	TGCGCCAGCAGCCACGTAAGACGACAGGGGGGGTACGAGCAGTACTTC	CASSHVRRQGGYEQYF
TRBV29-1	few	TRBJ2-7	NA	TGCAGCGTTGTTGGCCCTCCCCAAGGGCCCTACGAGCAGTACTTC	CSVVGPPQGPYEQYF
TRBV4-2	NA	TRBJ2-7	NA	TGTGCCAGCAGCCCAGAGAAAGGCAGGGGCTACGAGCAGTACTTC	CASSPEKGRGYEQYF